These 29 T cell receptor beta chains were all obtained from the same sample, sequenced in a study of graft-versus-host responses after intestinal transplantation. Antigen specificity for these receptors is unknown. The repertoire was sequenced with immunoSEQ multiplex PCR; TCRdb's copy has only in-frame clones and lacks some. The sample records 80,000 to 95,000 clones, about nine tenths being singletons. Specimen: unstimulated CD4+ T cells sorted from spleen or lymph node cells, collected before transplant. These receptors originate from a human donor who was the organ donor for an intestinal transplant.

J is TRBJ2-7 and V is TRBV29-1, with D tentatively TRBD1 (6 bases). Looked up from germline, CDR1 is SQVTM and CDR2 is ANQGSEA. The CDR3 extends over 13 amino acids. V was trimmed by 7 bases and J by 3 bases, leaving 16 bases between them. The CDR3 DNA reads TGCAGCGCCCTGGGGGCAGGCGGCTACGAGCAGTACTTC. Residues: CSALGAGGYEQYF.

This clone has only one observation. The gene calls are TRBV11-1 and TRBJ2-3; unclear D gene. The CDR3 totals 14 residues. The germline V gene encodes CDR1 SGHAT and CDR2 FQDESV (reference sequence). V was cut by 1 base and J by 1 base, with 6 bases left in between. The chain's CDR3 is CASSLGPRTDTQYF. The CDR3 bases are TGTGCCAGCAGCTTAGGGCCCCGCACAGATACGCAGTATTTT.

This chain joins TRBV4-1 and TRBJ2-3; 14 bases agree with TRBD2. Germline V gene data show CDR1 as MGHRA and CDR2 as YSYEKL. The CDR3 covers 20 residues. The ends lost 3 bases at V and 8 bases at J; junction bases unmatched: 19. The chain's CDR3 is CASSHPPRASGTSGRGTQYF. The CDR3 nucleotides are TGCGCCAGCAGCCACCCCCCCAGGGCCAGTGGGACTAGCGGGAGAGGTACGCAGTATTTT.

The chain couples TRBV28 to TRBJ1-5; TRBD1 aligns across 9 bases. Germline assignment: CDR1 MDHEN and CDR2 SYDVKM. The CDR3 covers 15 residues. Trimming at V came to 6 bases and at J to 4 bases, leaving 7 bases not matched to a gene. The CDR3 nucleotides are TGTGCCAGCAGCGCCCCGGGACAGGGAAATCAGCCCCAGCATTTT. The encoded protein is CASSAPGQGNQPQHF.

The J gene is TRBJ1-2, the V gene TRBV5-1; tentatively, D is TRBD1 (6 bases). CDR3 length: 14 amino acids. V lost 2 bases and J 3 bases, leaving 11 bases between the germline ends. CDR1 and CDR2 (germline): SGHRS, YFSETQ. CDR3 in amino acids: CASSLAGADYGYTF. In DNA, the CDR3 is TGCGCCAGCAGCTTAGCAGGGGCCGACTATGGCTACACCTTC.

V is TRBV4-2 and J is TRBJ2-1; D is perhaps TRBD2 (6 bases). The CDR3 consists of 16 residues. Trimming removed 4 bases at V and 0 bases at J, with 13 bases between. The V gene's germline CDR1 is LGHNA and CDR2 YNFKEQ. CDR3 sequence: CASSPRDDSSYNEQFF. CDR3 DNA sequence: TGTGCCAGCAGCCCGCGGGACGACAGCTCCTACAATGAGCAGTTCTTC.

The V call is TRBV2, the J call TRBJ2-7, with a possible D match to TRBD2 (5 bases). Trimming pared 7 bases from V and 0 bases from J, leaving 16 bases between. CDR1 is SNHLY, CDR2 FYNNEI, per germline. The CDR3 extends over 15 amino acids. CDR3: CASKNLATNSYEQYF. Written as DNA, the CDR3 is TGTGCCAGCAAGAATTTAGCGACCAACTCCTACGAGCAGTACTTC.

V usage is TRBV10-3 and J usage is TRBJ1-2, with a weak D call TRBD1 (6 bases). Germline V lookup: CDR1 ENHRY, CDR2 SYGVKD. This CDR3 contains 13 residues. The V gene lost 6 bases and the J gene lost 8 bases, with 16 bases spanning the gap. CDR3 residues: CAISTYNRDGYTF. The CDR3 region has the DNA TGTGCCATCAGCACCTACAACAGGGACGGCTACACCTTC.

J is TRBJ2-3 and V is TRBV4-3; TRBD2 agrees at 8 bases. The CDR3 sequence is 16 residues long. Germline CDR1 and CDR2: LGHNA and YSLEER. J lost 0 bases, V lost 1 base, and 3 bases had no gene match. Here the CDR3 reads CASSQGLAGSTDTQYF. As DNA, the CDR3 is TGCGCCAGCAGCCAAGGCCTAGCGGGTAGCACAGATACGCAGTATTTT.

V gene TRBV7-2 combines with J gene TRBJ1-4, with 9 bases fitting TRBD1. J gave up 8 bases and V 1 base, and 8 bases lay outside the gene matches. CDR3 length: 16 amino acids. Looked up from germline, CDR1 is SGHTA and CDR2 is FQGNSA. The CDR3 protein is CASSLVTPGQGEKLFF. The CDR3 region has the DNA TGTGCCAGCAGCTTAGTTACACCGGGACAGGGCGAAAAACTGTTTTTT.

The chain recombines TRBV6-5 with TRBJ2-1; maybe TRBD2 (5 bases). Trimming shortened V by 2 bases and J by 2 bases, and 10 bases separated the two germline ends. This CDR3 comprises 15 residues. The germline V gene encodes CDR1 MNHEY and CDR2 SVGAGI. CDR3 region: CASSYETTPYNEQFF. Written as DNA, the CDR3 is TGTGCCAGCAGTTACGAGACTACTCCCTACAATGAGCAGTTCTTC.

The chain recombines TRBV6-5 with TRBJ1-5; D gene uncertain. The V gene's germline CDR1 is MNHEY and CDR2 SVGAGI. Trimming stripped 6 bases from V and 5 bases from J, with 14 bases between. The CDR3 has 14 amino acids. CDR3 nucleotide sequence: TGTGCCAGCAGATCTGAGAGAGCCGATCAGCCCCAGCATTTT. This encodes CASRSERADQPQHF.

The chain joins TRBV7-3 to TRBJ2-3; 7 bases are shared with TRBD1. The germline V gene encodes CDR1 SGHTA and CDR2 FQGTGA. CDR3 length: 16 amino acids. J lost 2 bases, V lost 0 bases, and 5 bases had no gene match. CDR3 protein: CASSLTPDRVTDTQYF. The CDR3 DNA sequence: TGTGCCAGCAGCTTAACACCCGACAGGGTCACAGATACGCAGTATTTT.

This rearrangement joins TRBV6-5 to TRBJ2-7; 7 bases are a match to TRBD2. CDR1 MNHEY and CDR2 SVGAGI come from the germline V gene. The CDR3 runs 15 residues. The junction had 8 bases not matched to a gene; V was cut back by 2 bases and J by 4 bases. The CDR3 protein is CASSYTTGGPYEQYF. The CDR3 DNA follows: TGTGCCAGCAGTTACACTACGGGGGGACCTTACGAGCAGTACTTC.

The chain has TRBV7-9 and TRBJ1-2; no firm D call. The CDR3 sequence is 13 residues long. The germline CDR1 and CDR2 sequences are SEHNR and FQNEAQ (reference sequence). V lost 6 bases and J 7 bases, leaving 15 bases between the germline ends. The CDR3 nucleotides read TGTGCCAGCAGTTCCGACTGGAGGATTGGCTACACCTTC. This encodes CASSSDWRIGYTF.

The chain uses TRBV7-2 and TRBJ2-1; TRBD1 might be the D (5 bases). The germline V gene encodes CDR1 SGHTA and CDR2 FQGNSA. The CDR3 extends over 15 amino acids. Trimming pared 1 base from V and 6 bases from J, leaving 13 bases between. For the CDR3, the DNA is TGTGCCAGCAGCTTAGAAGGGGTTCGTCGCAATGAGCAGTTCTTC. This sequence encodes CASSLEGVRRNEQFF.

The chain uses TRBV5-1 and TRBJ2-3; TRBD2 matches at 13 bases. This CDR3 is 16 amino acids long. J was trimmed by 4 bases and V by 4 bases; bases with no gene match: 6. CDR1 and CDR2 from the germline V gene are SGHRS and YFSETQ. As DNA, the CDR3 is TGCGCCAGCAGCACTAAAGGGACTAGCGGGGCAGATACGCAGTATTTT. Amino acids: CASSTKGTSGADTQYF.

This sequence joins TRBV19 and TRBJ1-5; TRBD1 matches at 8 bases. Unmatched junction bases numbered 1, after V lost 3 bases and J lost 3 bases. This CDR3 is 14 amino acids long. CDR1 and CDR2 from the germline V gene are LNHDA and SQIVND (reference sequence). DNA for the CDR3: TGTGCCAGTAGTATGGACAGGGTCAATCAGCCCCAGCATTTT. Encoded protein: CASSMDRVNQPQHF.

CDR3 in amino acids: CASSVDGGGRASEQYF. CDR3 in DNA: TGTGCCAGCAGCGTAGATGGGGGCGGGAGGGCCTCCGAGCAGTACTTC. This chain links TRBV9 with TRBJ2-7, with 9 bases identical to TRBD2. The CDR3 contains 16 residues. Germline V gene sequence: CDR1 SGDLS, CDR2 YYNGEE. J lost 6 bases, V lost 0 bases, and 10 bases had no gene match.

The chain's CDR3 is CASSIRPGVGETQYF. In DNA, the CDR3 is TGTGCCAGCAGCATACGTCCAGGGGTGGGCGAGACCCAGTACTTC. The chain couples TRBV6-5 to TRBJ2-5, with D perhaps TRBD1 (6 bases). Germline CDR1 and CDR2: MNHEY and SVGAGI. The CDR3 is 15 amino acids. V was trimmed by 6 bases and J by 5 bases, leaving 19 bases between them.

The genes are TRBV12-5 and TRBJ2-7; no clear D gene. Germline loops: CDR1 LGHNT, CDR2 FRNRAP. The CDR3 is made up of 12 amino acids. Trimming left V 1 base short and J 5 bases short, with 6 bases between. As DNA, the CDR3 is TGTGCTAGTGGTTTGGCCCCTCACGAGCAGTACTTC. Translated, it gives CASGLAPHEQYF.

The V gene is TRBV28, the J gene TRBJ2-1; the D gene is possibly TRBD2 (7 bases). Germline loops: CDR1 MDHEN, CDR2 SYDVKM. V was clipped by 2 bases and J by 9 bases, with 17 bases between them. The CDR3 has 15 residues. The chain's CDR3 is CASSLARGRSSEQFF. For the CDR3, the DNA is TGTGCCAGCAGTTTAGCGCGGGGGCGAAGTAGTGAGCAGTTCTTC.

The chain couples TRBV6-5 to TRBJ1-2; 11 positions match TRBD1. Germline V lookup: CDR1 MNHEY, CDR2 SVGAGI. The V segment lost 0 bases and the J segment 8 bases; nucleotides outside the gene matches: 2. The CDR3 runs 14 residues. This chain's CDR3 is CASSYSDRGRGYTF. The CDR3 bases are TGTGCCAGCAGTTACTCGGACAGGGGGCGAGGCTACACCTTC.

This sequence joins TRBV28 and TRBJ2-3; weak D call: TRBD1 (6 bases). The germline V and J ends were trimmed by 4 bases and 2 bases, with 16 bases remaining between them. Looked up from germline, CDR1 is MDHEN and CDR2 is SYDVKM. This CDR3 spans 16 amino acids. Here the CDR3 reads CASSSGHSGHTDTQYF. Written as DNA, the CDR3 is TGTGCCAGCAGTTCGGGACACTCAGGCCACACAGATACGCAGTATTTT.

The CDR3 reads CASSLSGTGGNQPQHF. The CDR3, as DNA: TGTGCCAGCTCACTTTCCGGGACAGGGGGCAATCAGCCCCAGCATTTT. V and J are TRBV18 and TRBJ1-5, with 10 nucleotides matching TRBD1. The germline CDR1 and CDR2 sequences are KGHSH and LQKENI. The length of the CDR3 is 16 residues. V dropped 4 bases and J dropped 2; count of bases not matched to a gene: 5.

The chain employs TRBV4-1 and TRBJ2-5, with 14 positions matching TRBD2. The germline V gene encodes CDR1 MGHRA and CDR2 YSYEKL. The CDR3 spans 17 residues. The trim removed 0 bases at V and 3 bases at J, leaving 3 bases unmatched. CDR3 residues: CASSQDQGLAGEETQYF. The CDR3, as DNA: TGCGCCAGCAGCCAAGATCAGGGACTAGCGGGAGAAGAGACCCAGTACTTC.

The chain recombines TRBV11-2 with TRBJ2-3; 11 bases are a match to TRBD2. The trim removed 6 bases at V and 3 bases at J, leaving 2 bases unmatched. The CDR3 covers 14 residues. In germline, CDR1 is SGHAT, CDR2 FQNNGV. CDR3 DNA: TGTGCCAGCAGGAGACTAGCGGGGACAGATACGCAGTATTTT. Its protein is CASRRLAGTDTQYF.

This chain joins TRBV5-1 and TRBJ2-7; D is perhaps TRBD1 (7 bases). The V end was cut by 5 bases, the J end by 2 bases, with 26 bases between. This CDR3 has 18 residues. CDR1 and CDR2 (germline): SGHRS, YFSETQ. CDR3 in amino acids: CASRRVRQGGAETYEQYF. CDR3 DNA: TGCGCCAGCAGGAGGGTCCGGCAGGGGGGAGCGGAAACCTACGAGCAGTACTTC. The full variable domain, with the rest looked up from reference TRBV5-1 and TRBJ2-7, is KAGVTQTPRYLIKTRGQQVTLSCSPISGHRSVSWYQQTPGQGLQFLFEYFSETQRNKGNFPGRFSGRQFSNSRSEMNVSTLELGDSALYLCASRRVRQGGAETYEQYFGPGTRLTVT.

J is TRBJ2-5 and V is TRBV7-9, with a possible D match to TRBD2 (5 bases). From germline, CDR1 is SEHNR and CDR2 FQNEAQ (reference sequence). The V and J ends lost 5 bases and 5 bases respectively, with 15 bases between them. The CDR3 is 14 residues long. The CDR3 DNA follows: TGTGCCAGCAGCGAAAGACTAAACCGGGAGACCCAGTACTTC. Residues: CASSERLNRETQYF.